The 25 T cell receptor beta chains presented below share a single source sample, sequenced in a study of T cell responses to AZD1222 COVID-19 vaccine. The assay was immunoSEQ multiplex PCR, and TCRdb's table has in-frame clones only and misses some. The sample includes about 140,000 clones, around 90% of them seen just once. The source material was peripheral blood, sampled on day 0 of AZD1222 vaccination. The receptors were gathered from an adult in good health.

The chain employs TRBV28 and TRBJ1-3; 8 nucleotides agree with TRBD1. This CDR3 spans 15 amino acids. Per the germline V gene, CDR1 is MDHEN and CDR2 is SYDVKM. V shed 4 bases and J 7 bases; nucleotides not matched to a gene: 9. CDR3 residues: CASSSGGAEENTIYF. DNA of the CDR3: TGTGCCAGCAGTTCAGGGGGCGCCGAGGAGAACACCATATATTTT.

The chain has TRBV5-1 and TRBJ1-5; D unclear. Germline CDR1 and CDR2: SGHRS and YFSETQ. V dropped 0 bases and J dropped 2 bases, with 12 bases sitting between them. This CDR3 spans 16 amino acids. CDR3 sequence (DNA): TGCGCCAGCAGCTTGGTATCTAAAGCGGGCAATCAGCCCCAGCATTTT. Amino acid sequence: CASSLVSKAGNQPQHF. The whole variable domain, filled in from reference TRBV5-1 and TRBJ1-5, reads KAGVTQTPRYLIKTRGQQVTLSCSPISGHRSVSWYQQTPGQGLQFLFEYFSETQRNKGNFPGRFSGRQFSNSRSEMNVSTLELGDSALYLCASSLVSKAGNQPQHFGDGTRLSIL.

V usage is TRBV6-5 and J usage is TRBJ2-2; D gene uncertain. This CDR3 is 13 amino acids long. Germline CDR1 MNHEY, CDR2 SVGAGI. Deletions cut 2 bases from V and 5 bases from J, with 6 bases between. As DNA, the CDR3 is TGTGCCAGCAGTTACAGGGCGACCGGGGAGCTGTTTTTT. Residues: CASSYRATGELFF.

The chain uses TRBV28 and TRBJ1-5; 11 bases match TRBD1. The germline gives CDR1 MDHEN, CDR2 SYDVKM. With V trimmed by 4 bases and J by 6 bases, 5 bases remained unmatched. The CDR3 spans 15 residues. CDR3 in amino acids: CASSSGTGGGQPQHF. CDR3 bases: TGTGCCAGCAGTTCCGGGACAGGGGGTGGTCAGCCCCAGCATTTT.

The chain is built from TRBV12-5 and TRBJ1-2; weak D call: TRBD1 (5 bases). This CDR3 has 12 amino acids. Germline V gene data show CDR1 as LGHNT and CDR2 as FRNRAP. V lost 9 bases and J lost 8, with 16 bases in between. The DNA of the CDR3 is TGTGCTAGCGGGACTAGGGCTTCCGGCTACACCTTC. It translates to CASGTRASGYTF.

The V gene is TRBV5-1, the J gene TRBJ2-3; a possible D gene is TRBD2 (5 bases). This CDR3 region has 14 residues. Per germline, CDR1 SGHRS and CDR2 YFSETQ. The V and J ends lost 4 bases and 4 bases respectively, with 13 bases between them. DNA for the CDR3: TGCGCCAGCAGCCCCTTAGAGGGCGCAGATACGCAGTATTTT. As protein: CASSPLEGADTQYF.

CDR3 amino acids: CASSLQAKYEQYF. The CDR3 DNA reads TGCGCCAGCAGCCTCCAAGCCAAGTACGAGCAGTACTTC. This chain connects TRBV5-1 to TRBJ2-7; D gene uncertain. V was cut by 4 bases and J by 4 bases, with 12 bases left in between. The CDR3 contains 13 residues. Germline-derived CDR1 and CDR2 are SGHRS and YFSETQ.

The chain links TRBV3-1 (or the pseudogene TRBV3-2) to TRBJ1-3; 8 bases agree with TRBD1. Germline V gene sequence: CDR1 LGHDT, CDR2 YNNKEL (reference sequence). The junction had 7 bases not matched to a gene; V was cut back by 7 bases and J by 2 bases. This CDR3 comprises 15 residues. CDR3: CASTLTGDPGNTIYF. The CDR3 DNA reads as TGTGCCAGCACCTTGACAGGGGACCCTGGAAACACCATATATTTT.

The CDR3 spells CASSLRQGKWEQYF. Written as DNA, the CDR3 is TGTGCCAGCAGCTTAAGACAGGGAAAGTGGGAGCAGTACTTC. The J gene is TRBJ2-7, the V gene TRBV5-4; 7 bases map to TRBD1. The CDR3 totals 14 residues. CDR1 SGHNT and CDR2 YYREEE come from the germline V gene (reference sequence). V lost 2 bases to trimming and J lost 7 bases; unmatched junction nucleotides: 9.

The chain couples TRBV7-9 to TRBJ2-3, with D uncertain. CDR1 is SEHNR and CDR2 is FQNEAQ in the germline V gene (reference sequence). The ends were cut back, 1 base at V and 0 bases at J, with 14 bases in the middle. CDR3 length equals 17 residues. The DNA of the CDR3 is TGTGCCAGCAGCTTAGTAGGTCGCGCGGCTAGCACAGATACGCAGTATTTT. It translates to CASSLVGRAASTDTQYF. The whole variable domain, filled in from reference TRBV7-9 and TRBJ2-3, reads DTGVSQNPRHKITKRGQNVTFRCDPISEHNRLYWYRQTLGQGPEFLTYFQNEAQLEKSRLLSDRFSAERPKGSFSTLEIQRTEQGDSAMYLCASSLVGRAASTDTQYFGPGTRLTVL.

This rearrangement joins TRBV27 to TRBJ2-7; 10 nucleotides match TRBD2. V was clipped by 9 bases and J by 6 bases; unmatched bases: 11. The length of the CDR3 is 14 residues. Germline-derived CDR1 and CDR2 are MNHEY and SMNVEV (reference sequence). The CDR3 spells CASSKQREGPEQYF. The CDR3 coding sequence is TGTGCCAGTTCAAAACAGCGGGAGGGCCCCGAGCAGTACTTC.

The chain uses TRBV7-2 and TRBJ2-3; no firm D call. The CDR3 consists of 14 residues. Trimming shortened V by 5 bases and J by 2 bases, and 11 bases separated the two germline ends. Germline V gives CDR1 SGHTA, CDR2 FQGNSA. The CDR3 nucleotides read TGTGCCAGCAGCCTATACTTCACCACAGATACGCAGTATTTT. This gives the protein CASSLYFTTDTQYF.

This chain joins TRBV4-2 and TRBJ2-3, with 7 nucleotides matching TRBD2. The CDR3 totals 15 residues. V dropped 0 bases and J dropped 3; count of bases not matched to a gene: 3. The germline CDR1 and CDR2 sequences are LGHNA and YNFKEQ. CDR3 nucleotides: TGTGCCAGCAGCCAAGACGGGGGGAGAACAGATACGCAGTATTTT. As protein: CASSQDGGRTDTQYF.

Here the CDR3 reads CASSLVGMNTGELFF. The DNA for the CDR3 is TGCGCCAGCAGCTTGGTGGGGATGAACACCGGGGAGCTGTTTTTT. The chain has TRBV5-1 and TRBJ2-2; no definite D call. Germline loops: CDR1 SGHRS, CDR2 YFSETQ. V lost 0 bases to trimming and J lost 1 base, with 7 bases between them. This CDR3 has 15 amino acids.

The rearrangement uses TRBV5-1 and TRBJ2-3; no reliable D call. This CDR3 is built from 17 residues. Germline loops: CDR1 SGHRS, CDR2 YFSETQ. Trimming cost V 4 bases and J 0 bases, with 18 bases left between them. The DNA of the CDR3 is TGCGCCAGCAGCCTGGGGTTCGGACCCCTCAGCACAGATACGCAGTATTTT. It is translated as CASSLGFGPLSTDTQYF.

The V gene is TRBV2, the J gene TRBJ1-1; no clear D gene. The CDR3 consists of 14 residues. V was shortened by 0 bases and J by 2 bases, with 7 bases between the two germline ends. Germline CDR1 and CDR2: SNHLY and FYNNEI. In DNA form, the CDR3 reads TGTGCCAGCAGTGAAGCCGGGTTAAACACTGAAGCTTTCTTT. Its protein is CASSEAGLNTEAFF. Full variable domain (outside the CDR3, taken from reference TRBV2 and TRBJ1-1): EPEVTQTPSHQVTQMGQEVILRCVPISNHLYFYWYRQILGQKVEFLVSFYNNEISEKSEIFDDQFSVERPDGSNFTLKIRSTKLEDSAMYFCASSEAGLNTEAFFGQGTRLTVV.

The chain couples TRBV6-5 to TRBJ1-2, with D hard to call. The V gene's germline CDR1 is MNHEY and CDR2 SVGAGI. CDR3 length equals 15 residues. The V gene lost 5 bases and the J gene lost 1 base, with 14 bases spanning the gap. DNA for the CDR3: TGTGCCAGCAGTACCCCGGACTCCTTTAACTATGGCTACACCTTC. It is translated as CASSTPDSFNYGYTF.

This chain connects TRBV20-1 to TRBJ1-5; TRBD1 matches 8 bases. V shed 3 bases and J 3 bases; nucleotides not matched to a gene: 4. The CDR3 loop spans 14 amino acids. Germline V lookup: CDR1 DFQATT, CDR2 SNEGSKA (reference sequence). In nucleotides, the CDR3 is TGCAGTGCTAGTCAGGGGGCTAACAATCAGCCCCAGCATTTT. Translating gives CSASQGANNQPQHF.

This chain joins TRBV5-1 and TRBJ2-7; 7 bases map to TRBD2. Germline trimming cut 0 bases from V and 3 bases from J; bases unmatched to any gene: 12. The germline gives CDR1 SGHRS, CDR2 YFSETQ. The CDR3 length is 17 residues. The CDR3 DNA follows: TGCGCCAGCAGCTTGGTGGGGGTCAGGGAGGGAGACTACGAGCAGTACTTC. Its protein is CASSLVGVREGDYEQYF.

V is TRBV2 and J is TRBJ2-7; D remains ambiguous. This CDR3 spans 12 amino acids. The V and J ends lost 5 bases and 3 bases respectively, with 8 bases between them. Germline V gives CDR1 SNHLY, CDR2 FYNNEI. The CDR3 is CASSSYSYEQYF. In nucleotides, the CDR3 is TGTGCCAGCAGTTCTTACAGCTACGAGCAGTACTTC.

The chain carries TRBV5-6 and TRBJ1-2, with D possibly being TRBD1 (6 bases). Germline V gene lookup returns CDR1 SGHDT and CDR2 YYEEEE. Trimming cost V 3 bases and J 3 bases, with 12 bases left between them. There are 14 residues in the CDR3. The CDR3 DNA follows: TGTGCCAGCAGCTCGGGGGGGGCCGACTATGGCTACACCTTC. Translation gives CASSSGGADYGYTF. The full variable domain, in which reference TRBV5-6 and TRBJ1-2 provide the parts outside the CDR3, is DAGVTQSPTHLIKTRGQQVTLRCSPKSGHDTVSWYQQALGQGPQFIFQYYEEEERQRGNFPDRFSGHQFPNYSSELNVNALLLGDSALYLCASSSGGADYGYTFGSGTRLTVV.

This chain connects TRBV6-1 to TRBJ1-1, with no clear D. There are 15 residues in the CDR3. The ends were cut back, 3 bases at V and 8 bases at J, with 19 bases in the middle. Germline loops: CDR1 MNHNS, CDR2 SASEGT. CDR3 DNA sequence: TGTGCCAGCAGTGAGCCGTGGGGAAATCGTCGGGAAGCTTTCTTT. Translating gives CASSEPWGNRREAFF.

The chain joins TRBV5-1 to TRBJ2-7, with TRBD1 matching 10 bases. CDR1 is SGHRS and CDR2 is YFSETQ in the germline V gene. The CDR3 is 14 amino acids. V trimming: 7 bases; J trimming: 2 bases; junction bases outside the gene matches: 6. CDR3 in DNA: TGCGCCAGCGGACCGGGACAGGGGCCCTACGAGCAGTACTTC. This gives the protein CASGPGQGPYEQYF.

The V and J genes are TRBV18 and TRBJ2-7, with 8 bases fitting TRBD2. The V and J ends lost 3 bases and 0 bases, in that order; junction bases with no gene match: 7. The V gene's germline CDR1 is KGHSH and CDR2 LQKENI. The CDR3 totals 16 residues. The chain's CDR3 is CASSPLPGTSSYEQYF. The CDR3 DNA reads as TGTGCCAGCTCACCCCTCCCCGGGACTAGCTCCTACGAGCAGTACTTC.

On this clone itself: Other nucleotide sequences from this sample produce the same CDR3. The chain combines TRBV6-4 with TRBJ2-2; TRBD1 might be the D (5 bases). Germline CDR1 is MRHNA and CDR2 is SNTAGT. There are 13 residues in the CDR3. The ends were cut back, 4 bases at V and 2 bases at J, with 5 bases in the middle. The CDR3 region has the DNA TGTGCCAGCAGTGGGACAAACACCGGGGAGCTGTTTTTT. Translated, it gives CASSGTNTGELFF.